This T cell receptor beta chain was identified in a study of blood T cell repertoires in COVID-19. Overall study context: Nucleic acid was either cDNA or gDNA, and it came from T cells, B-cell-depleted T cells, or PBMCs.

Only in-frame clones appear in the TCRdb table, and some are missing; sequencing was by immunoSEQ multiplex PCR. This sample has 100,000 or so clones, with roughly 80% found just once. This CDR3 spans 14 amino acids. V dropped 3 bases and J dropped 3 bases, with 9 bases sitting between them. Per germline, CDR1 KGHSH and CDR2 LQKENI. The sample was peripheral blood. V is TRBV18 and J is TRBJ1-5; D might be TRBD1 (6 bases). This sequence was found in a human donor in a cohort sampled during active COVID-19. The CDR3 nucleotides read TGTGCCAGCTCACCGAACAGGGTCAATCAGCCCCAGCATTTT. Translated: CASSPNRVNQPQHF.